This T cell receptor (beta chain) was documented in a study of cytomegalovirus exposure and HLA in healthy donors. Primers: 60 Vbeta forward and 13 Jbeta reverse. Clones were read by immunoSEQ multiplex PCR, and TCRdb kept only the in-frame ones, dropping some. The repertoire holds 150,000 to 200,000 clones, with 80% as singletons. Losses at the gene ends were 6 bases for V and 5 bases for J; bases not matched to a gene: 12. The germline V gene has CDR1 MNHEY and CDR2 SMNVEV (reference sequence). This CDR3 is built from 15 residues. Specimen: PBMCs. This clonotype was obtained from a man aged 25-40 years in good health and CMV-seropositive. V gene TRBV27 combines with J gene TRBJ1-2; 7 nucleotides match TRBD1. CDR3 sequence reads: CASSPNPGTEYGYTF. The DNA of the CDR3 is TGTGCCAGCAGCCCAAATCCCGGGACAGAATATGGCTACACCTTC.